This TCR beta chain was recorded in a study of identical twins. Study results and limitations: Insertions were fewer in abundant cord blood beta clonotypes, whereas memory repertoires showed none of this pattern.

CDR3 size: 16 residues. Germline V gene sequence: CDR1 SEHNR, CDR2 FQNEAQ (reference sequence). Concerning this clonotype: The antigen remains undetermined. Compared with germline, one end of the junction differs, possibly owing to a read error.

Unique molecular identifiers were present on the cDNA, and a universal primer site came from template switching. TCRdb re-analysed the 5' RACE reads in MiXCR, keeping a single row per CDR3 protein. The sample yields approximately 490,000 distinct CDR3 sequences, about a fifth seen once. The sample was also linked to a second study, of yellow fever vaccine responses in identical twins.

The sample taken for sequencing was CD4+ T cells sorted from blood. This receptor was identified in a woman under 30 in good health. The rearrangement joins TRBV7-9 to TRBJ2-5; D may be TRBD2 (5 bases). CDR3 protein: CASSLASATLGETKYF. The DNA for the CDR3 is TGTGCCAGCAGCCTAGCTAGTGCGACCCTCGGAGAGACCAAGTACTTC.